This TCR beta chain emerged from a study of blood T cell dynamics during melanoma immunotherapy. Time point in this sample: pre-treatment baseline. At 12 weeks after first infusion, RECIST 1.1 defined response for most patients. V gave up 6 bases and J gave up 3 bases; unmatched junction bases: 8. This CDR3 has 14 amino acids. CDR1 is SNHLY, CDR2 FYNNEI, per germline. A fixed DNA input of around 0.35 ug was used per bulk PBMC sample. Assay: immunoSEQ multiplex PCR; the TCRdb copy retains only in-frame clones and omits some. The sample shows 15,000 or so clones, approximately 90% of them seen only once.

The sample here was blood, taken from a patient treated with checkpoint blockade. The TCR was taken from a human donor with melanoma. The V and J genes are TRBV2 and TRBJ2-7; 7 nucleotides match TRBD2. The CDR3 DNA reads TGTGCCAGCAGGTCGGAAGCGGGGTTCTACGAGCAGTACTTC. Amino acids: CASRSEAGFYEQYF. The whole variable domain, filled in from reference TRBV2 and TRBJ2-7, reads EPEVTQTPSHQVTQMGQEVILRCVPISNHLYFYWYRQILGQKVEFLVSFYNNEISEKSEIFDDQFSVERPDGSNFTLKIRSTKLEDSAMYFCASRSEAGFYEQYFGPGTRLTVT.